These 13 T cell receptor beta chains came from one sample sequenced in a study of T cell repertoires in cytomegalovirus infection. TCRdb reanalysed the reads using MiXCR and keeps one entry per CDR3 protein. The top ten clones hold around 10% of a sample with approximately 140,000 distinct CDR3 sequences, almost 9% of them seen once. Sequenced: PBMCs. These TCRs come from a human donor in good health (CMV status not recorded). Some clones in this sample may be carry-over from other donors' samples.

This clonotype came up a few times. This chain links TRBV6-2 or TRBV6-3 with TRBJ2-3; 8 bases agree with TRBD2. This CDR3 region has 14 residues. J lost 2 bases, V lost 5 bases, and 3 bases had no gene match. Germline V gene sequence: CDR1 MNHEY, CDR2 SVGEGT. The CDR3 DNA reads TGTGCCAGCAGTAGAGCGGGGGCCACAGATACGCAGTATTTT. It is translated as CASSRAGATDTQYF.

The chain recombines TRBV5-1 with TRBJ1-1; a weak D match, TRBD1 (6 bases). The germline V gene has CDR1 SGHRS and CDR2 YFSETQ. The CDR3 has 14 amino acids. The V end was cut by 0 bases, the J end by 7 bases, with 13 bases between. In DNA form, the CDR3 reads TGCGCCAGCAGCTTGGAGGCAGGGGCGGTTGAAGCTTTCTTT. Encoded protein: CASSLEAGAVEAFF. Full variable domain (remainder filled in from reference TRBV5-1 and TRBJ1-1): KAGVTQTPRYLIKTRGQQVTLSCSPISGHRSVSWYQQTPGQGLQFLFEYFSETQRNKGNFPGRFSGRQFSNSRSEMNVSTLELGDSALYLCASSLEAGAVEAFFGQGTRLTVV.

Ten or more counts support this clonotype. The V call is TRBV7-9, the J call TRBJ1-1, with 9 bases matching TRBD1. Trimming took 0 bases from V and 13 from J; bases not matched to a gene: 6. Germline V CDR1 and CDR2: SEHNR, FQNEAQ (reference sequence). The CDR3 extends over 13 amino acids. The CDR3 protein is CASSLAGQGVCFF. In DNA form, the CDR3 reads TGTGCCAGCAGCTTAGCGGGACAGGGAGTGTGTTTCTTT.

This clonotype was seen more than once but under ten times. The V and J genes are TRBV2 and TRBJ2-5; the D gene is possibly TRBD1 (6 bases). Per the germline V gene, CDR1 is SNHLY and CDR2 is FYNNEI. The CDR3 length is 14 residues. V was clipped by 3 bases and J by 2 bases, with 10 bases between them. The chain's CDR3 is CASSDRTVQETQYF. CDR3 nucleotides: TGTGCCAGCAGTGATAGGACAGTACAAGAGACCCAGTACTTC.

This clonotype was counted only a few times. V usage is TRBV29-1 and J usage is TRBJ2-5; 12 positions match TRBD2. Germline loops: CDR1 SQVTM, CDR2 ANQGSEA. CDR3 length equals 16 residues. The V and J ends lost 4 bases and 3 bases, in that order; junction bases with no gene match: 9. CDR3 protein: CSVGPWTSGAEETQYF. The DNA of the CDR3 is TGCAGCGTTGGCCCTTGGACTAGCGGGGCGGAAGAGACCCAGTACTTC.

In this sample, this clonotype turned up many times. The rearrangement uses TRBV7-8 and TRBJ2-1, with 8 bases lining up with TRBD2. The CDR3 extends over 17 amino acids. The germline V gene encodes CDR1 SGHVS and CDR2 FQNEAQ. The junction had 14 bases not matched to a gene; V was cut back by 10 bases and J by 0 bases. The CDR3 here is CATRVSGVPSSYNEQFF. CDR3 in DNA: TGTGCCACCCGGGTTAGCGGGGTCCCGAGCTCCTACAATGAGCAGTTCTTC.

This rearrangement joins TRBV3-1 to TRBJ2-7; 7 nucleotides agree with TRBD1. Germline assignment: CDR1 LGHDT and CDR2 YNNKEL (reference sequence). This CDR3 has 12 residues. The trim removed 4 bases at V and 5 bases at J, leaving 2 bases unmatched. This chain's CDR3 is CASSPGTDEQYF. The CDR3 DNA reads TGTGCCAGCAGCCCCGGGACAGACGAGCAGTACTTC.

In its sample, this clonotype was seen many times. The gene calls are TRBV12-3 or TRBV12-4 and TRBJ2-7, with no clear D. There are 14 residues in the CDR3. V dropped 3 bases and J dropped 1 base, with 10 bases sitting between them. CDR3 DNA sequence: TGTGCCAGCAGTTTCCCCGGGCCATCCTACGAGCAGTACTTC. Its protein is CASSFPGPSYEQYF.

Ten or more counts support this clonotype. The rearrangement uses TRBV12-3 or TRBV12-4 and TRBJ2-7; 7 bases agree with TRBD1. The CDR3 has 13 amino acids. V dropped 6 bases and J dropped 6; count of bases not matched to a gene: 8. CDR3 in amino acids: CASSSTDRVEQYF. CDR3 coding DNA: TGTGCCAGCAGCAGCACCGACAGGGTCGAGCAGTACTTC.

This clonotype was detected a few times. This chain connects TRBV5-6 to TRBJ1-2; 7 bases match TRBD1. The ends lost 8 bases at V and 4 bases at J; junction bases unmatched: 8. The CDR3 runs to 13 residues. Germline CDR1 reads SGHDT; CDR2 reads YYEEEE. CDR3 region: CASRDRSTYGYTF. CDR3 nucleotides: TGTGCCAGTCGGGACAGATCAACCTATGGCTACACCTTC.

This clonotype has at least ten counts. The rearrangement joins TRBV7-9 to TRBJ2-7, with D perhaps assigned TRBD1 or TRBD2 (6 bases each). V was clipped by 5 bases and J by 6 bases, with 11 bases between them. CDR1 and CDR2 (germline): SEHNR, FQNEAQ (reference sequence). The CDR3 runs to 12 residues. The CDR3 region is CASSHEGGEQYF. In DNA form, the CDR3 reads TGTGCCAGCAGCCATGAGGGGGGCGAGCAGTACTTC.

This clonotype was counted at least ten times. The V call is TRBV7-2, the J call TRBJ1-1; 8 bases map to TRBD1. Looked up from germline, CDR1 is SGHTA and CDR2 is FQGNSA. The trim removed 1 base at V and 3 bases at J, leaving 1 base unmatched. The CDR3 length is 14 residues. CDR3 protein: CASSLDRGYTEAFF. For the CDR3, the DNA is TGTGCCAGCAGCTTAGACAGGGGGTACACTGAAGCTTTCTTT.

This clonotype was found many times. The rearrangement joins TRBV19 to TRBJ2-1, with a possible D match to TRBD1 (6 bases). The CDR3 length is 17 residues. V shed 3 bases and J shed 3 bases, with 18 bases lying between them. Germline-derived CDR1 and CDR2 are LNHDA and SQIVND (reference sequence). This CDR3 is CASSIFVRGSNYNEQFF. In DNA form, the CDR3 reads TGTGCCAGTAGTATCTTTGTTAGGGGGTCAAACTACAATGAGCAGTTCTTC.